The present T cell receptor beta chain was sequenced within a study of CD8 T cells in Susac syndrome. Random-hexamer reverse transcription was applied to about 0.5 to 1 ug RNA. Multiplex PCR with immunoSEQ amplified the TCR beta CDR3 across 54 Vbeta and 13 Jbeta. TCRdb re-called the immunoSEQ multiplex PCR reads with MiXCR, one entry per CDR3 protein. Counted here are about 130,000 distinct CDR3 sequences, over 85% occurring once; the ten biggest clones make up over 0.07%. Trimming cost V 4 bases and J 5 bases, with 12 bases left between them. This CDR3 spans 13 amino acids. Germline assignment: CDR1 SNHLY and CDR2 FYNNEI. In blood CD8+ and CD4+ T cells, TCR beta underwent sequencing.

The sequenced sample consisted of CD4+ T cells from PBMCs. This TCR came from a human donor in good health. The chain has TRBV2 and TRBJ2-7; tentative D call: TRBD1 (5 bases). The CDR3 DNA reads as TGTGCCAGCAGTGCTTCAGGGCGCAACGAGCAGTACTTC. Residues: CASSASGRNEQYF.